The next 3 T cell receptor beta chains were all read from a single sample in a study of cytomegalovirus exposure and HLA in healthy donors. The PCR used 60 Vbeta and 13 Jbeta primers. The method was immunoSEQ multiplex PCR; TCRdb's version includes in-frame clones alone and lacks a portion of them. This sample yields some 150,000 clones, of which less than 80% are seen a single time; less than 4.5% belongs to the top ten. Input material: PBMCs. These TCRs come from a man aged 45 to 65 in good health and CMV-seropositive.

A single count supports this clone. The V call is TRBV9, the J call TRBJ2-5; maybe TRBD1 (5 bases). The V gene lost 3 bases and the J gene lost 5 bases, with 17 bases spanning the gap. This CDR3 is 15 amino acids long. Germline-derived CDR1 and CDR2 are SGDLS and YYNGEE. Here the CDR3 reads CASSAKQGYGETQYF. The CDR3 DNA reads TGTGCCAGCAGCGCCAAGCAGGGATACGGGGAGACCCAGTACTTC.

The CDR3 region is CASSPRQGRMDTEAFF. The CDR3 region has the DNA TGTGCCAGCTCACCCCGACAGGGAAGGATGGACACTGAAGCTTTCTTT. The chain employs TRBV18 and TRBJ1-1; 7 nucleotides line up with TRBD1. CDR1 is KGHSH, CDR2 LQKENI, per germline. The CDR3 covers 16 residues. The ends lost 3 bases at V and 3 bases at J; junction bases unmatched: 10.

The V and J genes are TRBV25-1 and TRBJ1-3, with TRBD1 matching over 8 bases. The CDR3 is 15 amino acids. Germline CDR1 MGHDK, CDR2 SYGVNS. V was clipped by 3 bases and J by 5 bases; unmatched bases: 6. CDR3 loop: CASSDGQGLRNTIYF. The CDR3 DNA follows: TGTGCCAGCAGTGACGGACAGGGCCTGAGAAACACCATATATTTT.